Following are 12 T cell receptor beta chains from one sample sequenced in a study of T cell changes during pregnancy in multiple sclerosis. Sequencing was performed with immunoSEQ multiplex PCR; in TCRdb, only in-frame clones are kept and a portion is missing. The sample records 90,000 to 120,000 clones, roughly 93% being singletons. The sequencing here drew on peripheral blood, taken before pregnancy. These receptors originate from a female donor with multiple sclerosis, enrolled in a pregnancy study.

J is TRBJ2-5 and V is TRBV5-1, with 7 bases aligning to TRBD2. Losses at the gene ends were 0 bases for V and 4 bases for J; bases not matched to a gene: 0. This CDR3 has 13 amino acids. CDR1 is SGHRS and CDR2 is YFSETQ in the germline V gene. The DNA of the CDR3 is TGCGCCAGCAGCTTGGCGGGAGGAGAGACCCAGTACTTC. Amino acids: CASSLAGGETQYF.

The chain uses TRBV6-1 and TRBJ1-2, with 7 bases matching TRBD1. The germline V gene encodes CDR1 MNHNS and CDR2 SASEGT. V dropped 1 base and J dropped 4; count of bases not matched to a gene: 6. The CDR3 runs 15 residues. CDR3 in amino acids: CASSEGPDRLYGYTF. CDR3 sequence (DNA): TGTGCCAGCAGTGAAGGCCCGGACAGGCTCTATGGCTACACCTTC.

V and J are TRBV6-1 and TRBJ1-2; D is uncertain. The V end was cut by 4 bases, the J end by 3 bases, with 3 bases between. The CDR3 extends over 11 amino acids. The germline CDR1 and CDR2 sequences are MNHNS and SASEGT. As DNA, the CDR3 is TGTGCCAGCAGTGTATACTATGGCTACACCTTC. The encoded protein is CASSVYYGYTF.

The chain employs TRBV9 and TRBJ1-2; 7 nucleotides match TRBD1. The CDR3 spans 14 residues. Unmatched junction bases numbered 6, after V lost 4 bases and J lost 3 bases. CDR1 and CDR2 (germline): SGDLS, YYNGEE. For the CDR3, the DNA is TGTGCCAGCAGCCAAACCGGGACAGACTATGGCTACACCTTC. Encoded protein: CASSQTGTDYGYTF.

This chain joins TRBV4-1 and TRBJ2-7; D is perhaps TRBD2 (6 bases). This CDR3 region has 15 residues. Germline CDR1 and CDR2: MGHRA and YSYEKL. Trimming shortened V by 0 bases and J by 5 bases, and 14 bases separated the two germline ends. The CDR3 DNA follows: TGCGCCAGCAGCCAAGAAGCCGGGAGAATCGACGAGCAGTACTTC. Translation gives CASSQEAGRIDEQYF.

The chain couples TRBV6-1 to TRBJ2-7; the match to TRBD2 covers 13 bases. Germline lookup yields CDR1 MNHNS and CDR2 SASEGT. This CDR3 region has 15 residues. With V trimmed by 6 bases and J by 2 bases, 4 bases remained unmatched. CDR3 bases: TGTGCCAGCAGCGTGACTAGCGGGGGGACCTACGAGCAGTACTTC. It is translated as CASSVTSGGTYEQYF.

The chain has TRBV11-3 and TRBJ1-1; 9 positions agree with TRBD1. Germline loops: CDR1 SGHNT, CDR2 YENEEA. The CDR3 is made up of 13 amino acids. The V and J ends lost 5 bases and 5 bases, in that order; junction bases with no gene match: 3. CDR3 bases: TGTGCCAGCAGCCTCGGGACAGGGACTGAAGCTTTCTTT. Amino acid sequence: CASSLGTGTEAFF.

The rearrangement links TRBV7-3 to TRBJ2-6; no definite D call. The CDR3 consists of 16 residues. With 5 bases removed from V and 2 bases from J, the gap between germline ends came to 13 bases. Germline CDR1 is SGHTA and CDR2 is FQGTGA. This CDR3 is CASSPRLGAGANVLTF. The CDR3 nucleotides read TGTGCCAGCAGCCCCCGACTCGGAGCTGGGGCCAACGTCCTGACTTTC.

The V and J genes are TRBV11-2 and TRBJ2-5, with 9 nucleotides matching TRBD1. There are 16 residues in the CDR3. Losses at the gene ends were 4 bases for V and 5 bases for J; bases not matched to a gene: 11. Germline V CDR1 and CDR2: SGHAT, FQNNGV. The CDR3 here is CASSSGTGTVMETQYF. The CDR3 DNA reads TGTGCCAGCAGCTCGGGGACAGGGACGGTGATGGAGACCCAGTACTTC.

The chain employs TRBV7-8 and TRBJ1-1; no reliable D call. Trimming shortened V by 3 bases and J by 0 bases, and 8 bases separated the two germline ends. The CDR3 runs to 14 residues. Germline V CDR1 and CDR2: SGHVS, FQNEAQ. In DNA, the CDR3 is TGTGCCAGCAGCTTGAGAAGTATGAACACTGAAGCTTTCTTT. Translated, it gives CASSLRSMNTEAFF.

In nucleotides, the CDR3 is TGTGCCAGCAGCTCCTACGCCAACTCAAATGAAGCTTTCTTT. Amino acids: CASSSYANSNEAFF. This rearrangement joins TRBV5-8 to TRBJ1-1; D remains ambiguous. Trimming stripped 3 bases from V and 7 bases from J, with 16 bases between. Germline V lookup: CDR1 SGHTS, CDR2 YDEGEE. The CDR3 runs 14 residues.

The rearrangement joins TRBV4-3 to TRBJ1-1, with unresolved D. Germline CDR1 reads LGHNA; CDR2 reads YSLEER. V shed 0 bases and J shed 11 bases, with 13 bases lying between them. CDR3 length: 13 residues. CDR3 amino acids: CASSQDRRAAAFF. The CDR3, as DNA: TGCGCCAGCAGCCAAGATCGGAGGGCGGCCGCTTTCTTT.